The clone carrying this T cell receptor beta chain appeared a single time. What it binds is unknown. Germline V gene sequence: CDR1 GTSNPN, CDR2 SVGIG (reference sequence). CDR3 length: 13 amino acids. Sequencing was performed with immunoSEQ multiplex PCR; in TCRdb, only in-frame clones are kept and a portion is missing. Of about 38,000 clones listed, approximately 86% are singletons. This sample's time point: pretreatment peripheral blood. This sample is part of a study of PD-L1 blockade in urothelial cancer. Turning to the study itself: Patients had been given 0 to 3 earlier chemotherapy regimens. Treatment start was followed by blood analysis at 3 weeks (second dose) and again at 6 weeks.

General study results and limits: Patients with durable benefit had greater blood expansion of tumor-associated TCR clones 3 weeks into treatment.

This clonotype was sampled from an elderly man with urothelial cancer. This material consisted of PBMCs, taken around atezolizumab (anti-PD-L1) treatment. V and J are TRBV30 and TRBJ2-6; weak D call: TRBD1 (6 bases). CDR3 loop: CAWGPTGANVLTF. The DNA for the CDR3 is TGTGCTTGGGGGCCGACTGGGGCCAACGTCCTGACTTTC. The full variable domain, completed using reference TRBV30 and TRBJ2-6, is SQTIHQWPATLVQPVGSPLSLECTVEGTSNPNLYWYRQAAGRGLQLLFYSVGIGQISSEVPQNLSASRPQDRQFILSSKKLLLSDSGFYLCAWGPTGANVLTFGAGSRLTVL.